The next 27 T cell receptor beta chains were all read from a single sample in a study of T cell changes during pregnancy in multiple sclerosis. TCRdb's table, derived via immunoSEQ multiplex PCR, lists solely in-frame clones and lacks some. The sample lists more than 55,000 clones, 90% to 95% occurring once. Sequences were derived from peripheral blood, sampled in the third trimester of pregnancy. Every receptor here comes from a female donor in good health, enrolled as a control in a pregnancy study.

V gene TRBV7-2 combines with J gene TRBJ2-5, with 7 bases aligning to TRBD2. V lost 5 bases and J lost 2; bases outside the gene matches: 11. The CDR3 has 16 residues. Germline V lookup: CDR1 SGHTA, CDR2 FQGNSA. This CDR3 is CASSPRAAGKQETQYF. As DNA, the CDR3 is TGTGCCAGCAGCCCCCGGGCAGCGGGGAAACAAGAGACCCAGTACTTC. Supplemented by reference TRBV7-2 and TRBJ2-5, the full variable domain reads GAGVSQSPSNKVTEKGKDVELRCDPISGHTALYWYRQSLGQGLEFLIYFQGNSAPDKSGLPSDRFSAERTGGSVSTLTIQRTQQEDSAVYLCASSPRAAGKQETQYFGPGTRLLVL.

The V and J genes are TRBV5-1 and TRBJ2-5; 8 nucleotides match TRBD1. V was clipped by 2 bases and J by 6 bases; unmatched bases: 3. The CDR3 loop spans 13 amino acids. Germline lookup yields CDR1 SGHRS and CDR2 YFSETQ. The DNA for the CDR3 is TGCGCCAGCAGCTTTCAGGGGGCGCAGACCCAGTACTTC. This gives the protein CASSFQGAQTQYF.

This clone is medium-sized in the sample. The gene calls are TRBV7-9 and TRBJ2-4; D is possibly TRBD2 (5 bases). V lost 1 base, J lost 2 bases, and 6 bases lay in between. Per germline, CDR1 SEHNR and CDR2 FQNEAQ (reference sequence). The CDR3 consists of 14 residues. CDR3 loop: CASSLVTTKNIQYF. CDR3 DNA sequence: TGTGCCAGCAGCTTAGTGACTACCAAAAACATTCAGTACTTC.

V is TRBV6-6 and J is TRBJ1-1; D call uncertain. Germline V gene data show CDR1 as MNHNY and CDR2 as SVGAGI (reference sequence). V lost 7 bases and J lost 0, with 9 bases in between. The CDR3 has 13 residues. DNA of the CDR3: TGTGCCAGCAAAGAGAATATGAACACTGAAGCTTTCTTT. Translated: CASKENMNTEAFF.

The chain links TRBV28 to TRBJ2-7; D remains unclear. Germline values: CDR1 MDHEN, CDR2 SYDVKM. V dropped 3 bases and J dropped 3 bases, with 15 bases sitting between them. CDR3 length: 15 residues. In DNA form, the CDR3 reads TGTGCCAGCAGTTTTAGGCGGATATCCCTCTACGAGCAGTACTTC. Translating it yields CASSFRRISLYEQYF.

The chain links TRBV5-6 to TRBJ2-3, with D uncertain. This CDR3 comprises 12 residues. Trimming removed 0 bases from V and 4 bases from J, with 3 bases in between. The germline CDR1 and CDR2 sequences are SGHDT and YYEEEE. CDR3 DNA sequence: TGTGCCAGCAGCTTGGCTGCAGATACGCAGTATTTT. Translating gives CASSLAADTQYF. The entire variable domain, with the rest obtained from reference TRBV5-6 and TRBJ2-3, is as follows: DAGVTQSPTHLIKTRGQQVTLRCSPKSGHDTVSWYQQALGQGPQFIFQYYEEEERQRGNFPDRFSGHQFPNYSSELNVNALLLGDSALYLCASSLAADTQYFGPGTRLTVL.

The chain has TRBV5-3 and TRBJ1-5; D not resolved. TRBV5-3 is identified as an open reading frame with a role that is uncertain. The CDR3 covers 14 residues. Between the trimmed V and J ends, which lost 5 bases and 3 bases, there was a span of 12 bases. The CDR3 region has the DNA TGTGCCAGAAGTTATGGAGGCTACAATCAGCCCCAGCATTTT. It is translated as CARSYGGYNQPQHF.

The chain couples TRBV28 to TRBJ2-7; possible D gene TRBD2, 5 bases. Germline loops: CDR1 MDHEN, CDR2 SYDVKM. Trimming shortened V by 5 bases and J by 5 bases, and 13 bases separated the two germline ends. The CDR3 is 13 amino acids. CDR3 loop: CASSRPGFHEQYF. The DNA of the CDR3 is TGTGCCAGCAGTCGTCCGGGATTCCACGAGCAGTACTTC.

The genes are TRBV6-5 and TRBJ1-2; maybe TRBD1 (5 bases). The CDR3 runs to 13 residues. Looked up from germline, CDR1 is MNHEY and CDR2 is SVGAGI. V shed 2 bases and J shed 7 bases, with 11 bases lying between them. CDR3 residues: CASSYPAGGGYTF. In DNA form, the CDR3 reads TGTGCCAGCAGTTACCCCGCGGGGGGTGGCTACACCTTC.

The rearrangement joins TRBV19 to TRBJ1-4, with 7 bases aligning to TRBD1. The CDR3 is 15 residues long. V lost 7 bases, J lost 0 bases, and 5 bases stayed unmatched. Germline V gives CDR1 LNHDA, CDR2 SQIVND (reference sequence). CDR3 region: CASTRQGATNEKLFF. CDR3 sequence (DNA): TGTGCCAGTACACGACAGGGAGCAACTAATGAAAAACTGTTTTTT.

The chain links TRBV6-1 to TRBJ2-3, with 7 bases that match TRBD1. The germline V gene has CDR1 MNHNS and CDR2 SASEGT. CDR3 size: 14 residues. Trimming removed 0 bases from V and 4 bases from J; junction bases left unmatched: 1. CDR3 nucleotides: TGTGCCAGCAGTGAAGCAGGGGGCGCAGATACGCAGTATTTT. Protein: CASSEAGGADTQYF.

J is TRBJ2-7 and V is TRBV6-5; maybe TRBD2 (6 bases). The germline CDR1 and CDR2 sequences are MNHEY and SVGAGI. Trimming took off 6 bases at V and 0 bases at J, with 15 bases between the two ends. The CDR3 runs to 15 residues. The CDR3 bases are TGTGCCAGCAGACCGGCCGGGAGTCCCTCCTACGAGCAGTACTTC. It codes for CASRPAGSPSYEQYF.

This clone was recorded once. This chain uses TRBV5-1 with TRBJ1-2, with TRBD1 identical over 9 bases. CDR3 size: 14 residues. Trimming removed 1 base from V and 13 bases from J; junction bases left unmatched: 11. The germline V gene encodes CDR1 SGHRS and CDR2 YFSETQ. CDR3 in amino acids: CASSLNRDRDTLTF. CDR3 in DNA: TGCGCCAGCAGCTTGAACCGGGACAGGGACACCCTCACCTTC.

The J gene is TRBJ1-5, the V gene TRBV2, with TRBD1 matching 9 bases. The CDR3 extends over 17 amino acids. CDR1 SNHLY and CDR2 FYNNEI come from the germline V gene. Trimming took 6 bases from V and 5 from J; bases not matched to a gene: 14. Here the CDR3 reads CASRPSDRGGPYQPQHF. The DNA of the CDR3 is TGTGCCAGCAGACCCTCGGACAGGGGAGGGCCGTATCAGCCCCAGCATTTT. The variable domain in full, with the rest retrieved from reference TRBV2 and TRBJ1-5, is EPEVTQTPSHQVTQMGQEVILRCVPISNHLYFYWYRQILGQKVEFLVSFYNNEISEKSEIFDDQFSVERPDGSNFTLKIRSTKLEDSAMYFCASRPSDRGGPYQPQHFGDGTRLSIL.

The CDR3 DNA reads TGTGCCAGCAGCCGTAGCGAGAGCTCCTACAATGAGCAGTTCTTC. Translation gives CASSRSESSYNEQFF. V usage is TRBV7-9 and J usage is TRBJ2-1; a possible D gene is TRBD2 (5 bases). This CDR3 spans 15 amino acids. CDR1 and CDR2 (germline): SEHNR, FQNEAQ (reference sequence). Between the trimmed V and J ends, which lost 5 bases and 0 bases, there was a span of 11 bases.

In DNA, the CDR3 is TGTGCCAGCAAAGGCAGGGTTAACTATGGCTACACCTTC. Protein: CASKGRVNYGYTF. V and J are TRBV6-5 and TRBJ1-2; tentative D call: TRBD1 (5 bases). The germline CDR1 and CDR2 sequences are MNHEY and SVGAGI. This CDR3 contains 13 residues. V was shortened by 7 bases and J by 1 base, with 10 bases between the two germline ends.

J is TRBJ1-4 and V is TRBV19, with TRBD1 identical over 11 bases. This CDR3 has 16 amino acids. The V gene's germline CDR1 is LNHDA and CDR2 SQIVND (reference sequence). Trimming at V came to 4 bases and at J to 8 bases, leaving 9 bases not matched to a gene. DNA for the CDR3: TGTGCCAGTAGTACGCCGTCGTGGACAGGGGGCGAAAAACTGTTTTTT. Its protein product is CASSTPSWTGGEKLFF.

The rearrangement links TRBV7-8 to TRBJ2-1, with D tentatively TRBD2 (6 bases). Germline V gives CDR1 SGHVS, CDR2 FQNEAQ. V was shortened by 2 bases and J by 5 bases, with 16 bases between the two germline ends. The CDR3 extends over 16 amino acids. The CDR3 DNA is TGTGCCAGCAGCTTATCTGGGGGGAATTGGGACAATGAGCAGTTCTTC. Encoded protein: CASSLSGGNWDNEQFF.

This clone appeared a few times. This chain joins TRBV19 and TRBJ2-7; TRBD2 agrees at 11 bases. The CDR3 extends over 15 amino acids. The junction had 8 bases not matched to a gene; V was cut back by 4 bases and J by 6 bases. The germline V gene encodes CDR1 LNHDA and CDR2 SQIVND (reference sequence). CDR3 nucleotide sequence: TGTGCCAGTAGTACCCAACTAGCGGGAGTCGCCGAGCAGTACTTC. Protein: CASSTQLAGVAEQYF.

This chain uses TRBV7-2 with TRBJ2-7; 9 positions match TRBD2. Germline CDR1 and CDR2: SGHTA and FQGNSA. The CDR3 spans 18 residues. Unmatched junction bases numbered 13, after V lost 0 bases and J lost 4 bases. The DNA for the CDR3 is TGTGCCAGCAGCTTAGCGCTAACTCGGCGGGAGGGCTCGTACGAGCAGTACTTC. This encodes CASSLALTRREGSYEQYF.

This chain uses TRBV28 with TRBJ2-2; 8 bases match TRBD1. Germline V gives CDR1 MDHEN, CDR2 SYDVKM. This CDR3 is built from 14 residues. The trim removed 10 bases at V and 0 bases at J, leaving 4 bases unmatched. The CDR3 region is CAITTGANTGELFF. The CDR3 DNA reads TGTGCCATCACGACAGGGGCGAACACCGGGGAGCTGTTTTTT.

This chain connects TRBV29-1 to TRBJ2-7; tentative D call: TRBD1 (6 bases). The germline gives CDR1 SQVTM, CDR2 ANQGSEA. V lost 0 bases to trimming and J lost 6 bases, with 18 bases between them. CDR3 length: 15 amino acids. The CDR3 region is CSVEDRGRRSVEQYF. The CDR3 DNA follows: TGCAGCGTTGAAGACAGGGGCCGTCGATCTGTCGAGCAGTACTTC.

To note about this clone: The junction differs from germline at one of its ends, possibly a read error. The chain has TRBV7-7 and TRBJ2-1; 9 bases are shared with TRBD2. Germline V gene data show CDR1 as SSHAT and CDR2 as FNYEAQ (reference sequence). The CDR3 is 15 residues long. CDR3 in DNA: TGTGCTAGCAGCCCCGGGCTAGCGGGGAACAATGAGCAGTTCTTC. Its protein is CASSPGLAGNNEQFF. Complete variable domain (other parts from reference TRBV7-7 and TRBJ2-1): GAGVSQSPRYKVTKRGQDVTLRCDPISSHATLYWYQQALGQGPEFLTYFNYEAQPDKSGLPSDRFSAERPEGSISTLTIQRTEQRDSAMYRCASSPGLAGNNEQFFGPGTRLTVL.

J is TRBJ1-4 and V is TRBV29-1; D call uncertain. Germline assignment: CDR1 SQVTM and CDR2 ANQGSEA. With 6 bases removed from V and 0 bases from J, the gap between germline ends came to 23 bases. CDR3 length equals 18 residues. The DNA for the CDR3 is TGCAGCGTCGTTTTAATTCTTCCAGATGTTGCAACTAATGAAAAACTGTTTTTT. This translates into CSVVLILPDVATNEKLFF.

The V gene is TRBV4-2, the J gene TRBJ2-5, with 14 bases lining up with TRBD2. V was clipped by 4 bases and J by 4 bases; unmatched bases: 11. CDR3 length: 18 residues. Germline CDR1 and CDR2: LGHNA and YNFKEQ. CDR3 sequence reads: CASSLLRATSGGAETQYF. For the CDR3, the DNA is TGTGCCAGCAGCCTCCTGAGAGCGACTAGCGGGGGGGCAGAGACCCAGTACTTC.

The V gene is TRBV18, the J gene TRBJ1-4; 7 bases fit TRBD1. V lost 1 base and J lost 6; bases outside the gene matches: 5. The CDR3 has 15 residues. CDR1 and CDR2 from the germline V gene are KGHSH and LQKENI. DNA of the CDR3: TGTGCCAGCTCACCACAGAGGGGGCTGGATGAAAAACTGTTTTTT. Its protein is CASSPQRGLDEKLFF.

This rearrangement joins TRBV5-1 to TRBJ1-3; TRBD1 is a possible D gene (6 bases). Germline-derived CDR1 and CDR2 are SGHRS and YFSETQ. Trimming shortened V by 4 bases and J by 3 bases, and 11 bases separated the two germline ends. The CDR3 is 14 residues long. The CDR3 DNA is TGCGCCAGCAGCCCCGGGACACTTGGAAACACCATATATTTT. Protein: CASSPGTLGNTIYF.